Shown below are 30 T cell receptor beta chains from a single sample sequenced in a study of blood T cell repertoires in COVID-19 (TCRdb year 2020). Receptor amplification or capture employed the immunoSEQ multiplex PCR assay. The immuneACCESS repertoire file appears here via TCRdb, limited to in-frame rearrangements. These files lack a portion of the clones; in checked studies, under half of the deficit traces to unresolved V genes, and the cause of the others is not known. This sample lists 250,000 or so clones; about four fifths were detected once. Approximately 4.8% of the sample is in the top ten clones. What was sequenced was peripheral blood. These receptors came from a woman aged 70-85 years with acute or convalescent COVID-19.

The genes are TRBV19 and TRBJ2-7, with no clear D. CDR3 length: 13 amino acids. Germline lookup yields CDR1 LNHDA and CDR2 SQIVND (reference sequence). V dropped 10 bases and J dropped 3 bases, with 16 bases sitting between them. The CDR3 reads CATLGGTNYEQYF. The CDR3 DNA sequence: TGTGCCACCCTAGGCGGCACTAACTACGAGCAGTACTTC.

This chain uses TRBV15 with TRBJ1-4; 7 bases fit TRBD1. V shed 1 base, J shed 6 bases, and the junction held 5 bases outside the gene matches. CDR3 length: 15 residues. Germline CDR1 reads LNHNV; CDR2 reads YYDKDF (reference sequence). In DNA form, the CDR3 reads TGTGCCACCAGCAGAGGTAGACAGGGAGATGAAAAACTGTTTTTT. Amino acids: CATSRGRQGDEKLFF.

The chain joins TRBV5-4 to TRBJ1-2; possible D gene TRBD1, 5 bases. The CDR3 sequence is 13 residues long. Germline CDR1 is SGHNT and CDR2 is YYREEE (reference sequence). Trimming stripped 5 bases from V and 6 bases from J, with 14 bases between. The CDR3 is CASRGGLDDGYTF. The CDR3 DNA sequence: TGTGCCAGCAGGGGGGGTCTTGATGATGGCTACACCTTC.

The V gene is TRBV18, the J gene TRBJ2-1; TRBD1 matches 8 bases. V shed 6 bases, J shed 6 bases, and the junction held 13 bases outside the gene matches. The length of the CDR3 is 16 residues. In germline, CDR1 is KGHSH, CDR2 LQKENI. CDR3 sequence: CASSLLSPGQGNEQFF. The CDR3 DNA reads TGTGCCAGCTCTCTCTTATCCCCAGGACAGGGCAATGAGCAGTTCTTC.

J is TRBJ2-1 and V is TRBV7-2; 7 bases map to TRBD1. There are 15 residues in the CDR3. Germline lookup yields CDR1 SGHTA and CDR2 FQGNSA. V lost 4 bases to trimming and J lost 2 bases; unmatched junction nucleotides: 5. CDR3 residues: CASSYDRATYNEQFF. The CDR3 DNA reads as TGTGCCAGCAGCTATGACAGGGCCACCTACAATGAGCAGTTCTTC.

This chain uses TRBV4-1 with TRBJ1-5; unclear D gene. The CDR3 loop spans 16 amino acids. The V end was cut by 1 base, the J end by 0 bases, with 10 bases between. CDR1 is MGHRA, CDR2 YSYEKL, per germline. CDR3 sequence reads: CASSQVTALSNQPQHF. CDR3 in DNA: TGCGCCAGCAGCCAAGTAACAGCCCTTAGCAATCAGCCCCAGCATTTT.

The chain joins TRBV7-2 to TRBJ2-7, with TRBD1 identical over 9 bases. CDR1 and CDR2 from the germline V gene are SGHTA and FQGNSA. After removal of 6 bases from V and 7 bases from J, the junction contained 7 bases not matched to a gene. The CDR3 loop spans 13 amino acids. CDR3 protein: CASSWDRAGEQYF. The CDR3 bases are TGTGCCAGCAGTTGGGACAGGGCTGGGGAGCAGTACTTC.

J is TRBJ1-2 and V is TRBV5-1; a weak D match, TRBD1 (6 bases). V shed 3 bases and J shed 2 bases, with 8 bases lying between them. Germline V gives CDR1 SGHRS, CDR2 YFSETQ. The CDR3 totals 13 residues. The CDR3 loop is CASSYGQNYGYTF. CDR3 DNA: TGCGCCAGCAGCTATGGACAGAACTATGGCTACACCTTC.

V is TRBV4-2 and J is TRBJ1-4; 7 nucleotides align to TRBD1. J was trimmed by 0 bases and V by 0 bases; bases with no gene match: 4. CDR1 is LGHNA, CDR2 YNFKEQ, per germline. The CDR3 totals 17 residues. CDR3 protein: CASSQDGTVTTNEKLFF. The CDR3 DNA reads as TGTGCCAGCAGCCAAGACGGGACAGTCACAACTAATGAAAAACTGTTTTTT.

The J gene is TRBJ1-1, the V gene TRBV7-9; D not certain. The germline V gene has CDR1 SEHNR and CDR2 FQNEAQ (reference sequence). V gave up 3 bases and J gave up 1 base, with 6 bases separating them. CDR3 size: 13 residues. CDR3 DNA: TGTGCCAGCAGCTTCCAGCGGAACACTGAAGCTTTCTTT. Its protein is CASSFQRNTEAFF.

This clone was recorded a few times. CDR3 DNA sequence: TGTGCCAGCAGAAAGACAGGGGCGGGCGGGGAGCTGTTTTTT. It codes for CASRKTGAGGELFF. V usage is TRBV7-9 and J usage is TRBJ2-2; 8 nucleotides agree with TRBD1. Germline CDR1 is SEHNR and CDR2 is FQNEAQ (reference sequence). This CDR3 is 14 amino acids long. Losses at the gene ends were 6 bases for V and 7 bases for J; bases not matched to a gene: 7.

V gene TRBV5-4 combines with J gene TRBJ2-7; 7 positions match TRBD1. This CDR3 is 16 amino acids long. Germline CDR1 is SGHNT and CDR2 is YYREEE (reference sequence). The trim removed 5 bases at V and 3 bases at J, leaving 14 bases unmatched. CDR3 residues: CASRSAGTENIYEQYF. Here the CDR3 DNA reads TGTGCCAGCAGGTCAGCCGGGACAGAAAACATCTACGAGCAGTACTTC.

The chain employs TRBV28 and TRBJ2-3; 9 nucleotides align to TRBD1. V lost 2 bases to trimming and J lost 2 bases; unmatched junction nucleotides: 8. The CDR3 sequence is 17 residues long. Germline values: CDR1 MDHEN, CDR2 SYDVKM. The CDR3 DNA reads TGTGCCAGCAGTTTAAGGAGGACAGGGGCCGTCACAGATACGCAGTATTTT. Its translation is CASSLRRTGAVTDTQYF.

This sequence joins TRBV7-9 and TRBJ1-3, with 7 nucleotides matching TRBD1. Germline CDR1 reads SEHNR; CDR2 reads FQNEAQ (reference sequence). This CDR3 has 15 amino acids. J gave up 1 base and V 4 bases, and 4 bases lay outside the gene matches. CDR3 nucleotide sequence: TGTGCCAGCAGCTCGACAGGGTTATCTGGAAACACCATATATTTT. Residues: CASSSTGLSGNTIYF.

The V gene is TRBV19, the J gene TRBJ1-1; TRBD1 is a possible D gene (6 bases). Trimming removed 5 bases from V and 0 bases from J, with 16 bases in between. CDR1 and CDR2 from the germline V gene are LNHDA and SQIVND (reference sequence). The CDR3 totals 16 residues. In DNA form, the CDR3 reads TGTGCCAGTAGTTTCACAGGGATCGGGATGAACACTGAAGCTTTCTTT. It encodes CASSFTGIGMNTEAFF.

J is TRBJ1-2 and V is TRBV30; D not resolved. Germline CDR1 reads GTSNPN; CDR2 reads SVGIG (reference sequence). The germline V and J ends were trimmed by 2 bases and 6 bases, with 16 bases remaining between them. The CDR3 is 14 residues long. The chain's CDR3 is CAWSPVAVYDGYTF. CDR3 nucleotide sequence: TGTGCCTGGAGTCCCGTAGCAGTCTATGATGGCTACACCTTC.

The rearrangement links TRBV12-3 or TRBV12-4 to TRBJ1-1; a weak D match, TRBD1 (5 bases). There are 13 residues in the CDR3. V lost 7 bases and J lost 5, with 14 bases in between. The CDR3, as DNA: TGTGCCAGCACCCACCGGGGGGGGACTGAAGCTTTCTTT. It codes for CASTHRGGTEAFF.

This clone turned up a few times. This chain links TRBV4-2 with TRBJ2-7; the D gene is possibly TRBD2 (7 bases). With 0 bases removed from V and 12 bases from J, the gap between germline ends came to 21 bases. The germline gives CDR1 LGHNA, CDR2 YNFKEQ. The CDR3 has 15 residues. CDR3 nucleotide sequence: TGTGCCAGCAGCCAAGAAGGGGGGGGCCTCGACCGACTGTACTTC. This codes for CASSQEGGGLDRLYF.

The sample holds one count of this clone. The chain is built from TRBV7-2 and TRBJ1-5; the D is unclear. CDR1 and CDR2 from the germline V gene are SGHTA and FQGNSA. V lost 5 bases and J lost 2, with 10 bases in between. This CDR3 region has 14 residues. The CDR3 nucleotides are TGTGCCAGCAGCAAAGGGAGGGGCAATCAGCCCCAGCATTTT. Its protein product is CASSKGRGNQPQHF.

V is TRBV4-3 and J is TRBJ1-2, with a weak D call TRBD1 (6 bases). V lost 0 bases and J lost 7, with 15 bases in between. This CDR3 region has 15 residues. Germline CDR1 reads LGHNA; CDR2 reads YSLEER. The CDR3 loop is CASSQDPEQGSGYTF. The CDR3 DNA sequence: TGCGCCAGCAGCCAAGATCCAGAACAGGGTAGTGGCTACACCTTC.

This clone appeared a few times. Compared with germline, one end of the junction differs, possibly owing to a read error. The chain employs TRBV12-3 or TRBV12-4 and TRBJ2-7, with 8 nucleotides matching TRBD1. There are 13 residues in the CDR3. CDR3 sequence reads: CASSLRTGPRIEF. The CDR3, as DNA: TGTGCCAGCAGTTTACGGACAGGGCCTAGGATAGAATTC.

This clone was recorded once. The chain couples TRBV5-4 to TRBJ1-1; D call uncertain. Germline loops: CDR1 SGHNT, CDR2 YYREEE (reference sequence). V shed 3 bases and J shed 2 bases, with 11 bases lying between them. This CDR3 has 14 amino acids. The CDR3 loop reads CASSSKGGNTEAFF. For the CDR3, the DNA is TGTGCCAGCAGCTCTAAGGGAGGTAACACTGAAGCTTTCTTT.

The count of this clone is one. The rearrangement joins TRBV29-1 to TRBJ1-1; 8 positions agree with TRBD1. The CDR3 totals 14 residues. Germline CDR1 and CDR2: SQVTM and ANQGSEA. The ends lost 6 bases at V and 0 bases at J; junction bases unmatched: 6. The CDR3 region is CSVNRDRLNTEAFF. In DNA, the CDR3 is TGCAGCGTGAATCGGGACAGGCTGAACACTGAAGCTTTCTTT.

Many counts were recorded for this clone. This chain links TRBV6-1 with TRBJ1-1, with D unclear. This CDR3 contains 14 residues. CDR1 MNHNS and CDR2 SASEGT come from the germline V gene. The germline V and J ends were trimmed by 0 bases and 1 base, with 6 bases remaining between them. This chain's CDR3 is CASSEARRNTEAFF. The CDR3 nucleotides are TGTGCCAGCAGTGAAGCGCGGAGGAACACTGAAGCTTTCTTT.

This sequence joins TRBV5-1 and TRBJ2-2, with a possible D match to TRBD1 (6 bases). The CDR3 runs 14 residues. Germline-derived CDR1 and CDR2 are SGHRS and YFSETQ. The V gene lost 0 bases and the J gene lost 3 bases, with 6 bases spanning the gap. The CDR3 nucleotides read TGCGCCAGCAGCTTGGACAGGGACACCGGGGAGCTGTTTTTT. Protein sequence: CASSLDRDTGELFF.

The chain is built from TRBV7-9 and TRBJ1-3; 9 bases fit TRBD1. Germline CDR1 is SEHNR and CDR2 is FQNEAQ (reference sequence). CDR3 length: 14 amino acids. The ends lost 4 bases at V and 6 bases at J; junction bases unmatched: 4. CDR3 DNA: TGTGCCAGCAGCTGGGGACAGGGTACAAACACCATATATTTT. It codes for CASSWGQGTNTIYF.

The gene calls are TRBV2 and TRBJ1-1; no firm D call. Germline V gene lookup returns CDR1 SNHLY and CDR2 FYNNEI. This CDR3 has 15 residues. V shed 7 bases and J shed 5 bases, with 20 bases lying between them. CDR3 sequence (DNA): TGTGCCAGCACTTATCAGGAATTAAAGGTGACTGAAGCTTTCTTT. As protein: CASTYQELKVTEAFF.

The chain joins TRBV7-2 to TRBJ2-7, with 7 bases aligning to TRBD2. The trim removed 2 bases at V and 3 bases at J, leaving 4 bases unmatched. This CDR3 is built from 14 residues. CDR1 is SGHTA and CDR2 is FQGNSA in the germline V gene. CDR3 amino acids: CASSLNGGNYEQYF. For the CDR3, the DNA is TGTGCCAGCAGCTTAAACGGGGGGAACTACGAGCAGTACTTC.

V is TRBV9 and J is TRBJ2-5; the match to TRBD1 covers 8 bases. Per the germline V gene, CDR1 is SGDLS and CDR2 is YYNGEE. J gave up 4 bases and V 0 bases, and 5 bases lay outside the gene matches. This CDR3 is 15 amino acids long. The chain's CDR3 is CASSVAPGQGETQYF. The DNA of the CDR3 is TGTGCCAGCAGCGTAGCCCCTGGACAGGGAGAGACCCAGTACTTC.

The chain uses TRBV3-1 (or the pseudogene TRBV3-2) and TRBJ1-3, with TRBD1 identical over 8 bases. This CDR3 is built from 16 residues. The germline V gene has CDR1 LGHDT and CDR2 YNNKEL (reference sequence). V dropped 2 bases and J dropped 4; count of bases not matched to a gene: 7. CDR3 sequence (DNA): TGTGCCAGCAGCCAACCGACAGGGGTGGGGGGAAACACCATATATTTT. Residues: CASSQPTGVGGNTIYF.